This T cell receptor beta chain was retrieved from a study of blood T cell repertoires in COVID-19. Whole-study context: Whether acute or convalescent, the COVID-19 samples came from the United States, Italy and Spain. Nucleic acid was either cDNA or gDNA, and it came from T cells, B-cell-depleted T cells, or PBMCs.

Authors' analysis steps: The assay estimated nucleated cells by amplifying reference gene primers. Using immunoSEQ multiplex PCR, the repertoire was profiled, and TCRdb retains in-frame clones only, with some absent. V, J and clone size are those of that table, while D and trimming were read from the DNA. The table has 160,000 or so clones, approximately 80% seen once; the top ten hold about 14%. The CDR3 length is 13 residues. Germline assignment: CDR1 SGHRS and CDR2 YFSETQ. Trimming removed 4 bases from V and 5 bases from J; junction bases left unmatched: 2. This chain joins TRBV5-1 and TRBJ2-2; 7 bases line up with TRBD1. This TCR came from a woman older than 75 with acute or convalescent COVID-19. The sequencing sample was made of peripheral blood. The CDR3 DNA follows: TGCGCCAGCAGCGAGACAGGGACCGGGGAGCTGTTTTTT. Amino acids: CASSETGTGELFF.